Listed here is a single T cell receptor (beta chain). The antigen is unknown. The read terminates 3 residues ahead of where the CDR3 ends, so the germline J gene completes it. TCR beta CDR3 amplified by multiplex PCR from approximately 1,300 ng genomic DNA. The method was immunoSEQ multiplex PCR; TCRdb's version includes in-frame clones alone and lacks a portion of them. The listing records tens of thousands of clones. This sample is part of a study of T cells in women clearing cervical HPV infection. As for the study in general: Women with histologically confirmed HPV16-related CIN3 or worse, 2 with invasive cancer, served as cases. Notes on the study in general: Associations may precede or follow infection; HPV-specific or memory T cells were not isolated. Repertoire richness, not evenness, was significantly elevated in CIN3+ cases versus controls.

The CDR3 spans 14 residues. Per germline, CDR1 MRHNA and CDR2 SNTAGT. V trimming: 3 bases; J trimming: 2 bases; junction bases outside the gene matches: 4. V usage is TRBV6-4 and J usage is TRBJ2-7, with 7 bases identical to TRBD1. This sequence originates from a woman aged 18 to 69 with a cervical HPV16 infection that either progressed to CIN3+ or cleared (not recorded which). Sequenced material: blood buffy coat. The CDR3 DNA, read in part, is TGTGCCAGCAGTGAAGGACAGGTGGCCTACGAG. This translates into CASSEGQVAYE. The CDR3 in its entirety is CASSEGQVAYEQYF.